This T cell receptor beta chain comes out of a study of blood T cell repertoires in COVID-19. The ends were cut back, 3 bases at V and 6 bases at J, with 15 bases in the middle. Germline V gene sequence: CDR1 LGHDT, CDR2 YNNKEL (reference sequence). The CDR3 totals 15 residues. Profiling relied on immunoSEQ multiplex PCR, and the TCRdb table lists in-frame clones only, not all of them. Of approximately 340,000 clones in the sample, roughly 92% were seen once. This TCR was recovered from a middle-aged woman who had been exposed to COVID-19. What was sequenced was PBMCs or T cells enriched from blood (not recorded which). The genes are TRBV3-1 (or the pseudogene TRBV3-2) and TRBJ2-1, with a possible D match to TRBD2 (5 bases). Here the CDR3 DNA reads TGTGCCAGCAGCCATCCCGAAGCGGTAGTCAATGAGCAGTTCTTC. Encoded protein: CASSHPEAVVNEQFF.